A single sample gave rise to the 7 T cell receptor beta chains below, sequenced in a study of high-grade serous ovarian cancer treatment subgroups (dated by TCRdb to the early 2020s). Library preparation used the immunoSEQ multiplex PCR assay. Not all clones reach the TCRdb copy of this immuneACCESS table, which keeps in-frame sequences only. Checked studies attribute under half of the gap to unresolved V genes and leave the rest unexplained. Across this sample there are 1,200 to 1,500 clones, with around four fifths seen only once. The leading ten clones occupy about 6.8% of the sample. The tumor samples were collected prior to definitive surgery or chemotherapy. The sample taken for sequencing was tumor tissue. The receptors originated from a human donor with high-grade serous ovarian cancer.

By frequency in the sample, this clone is large. The chain recombines TRBV14 with TRBJ2-4; 8 nucleotides align to TRBD1. Trimming removed 0 bases from V and 6 bases from J; junction bases left unmatched: 1. Germline V gives CDR1 SGHDN, CDR2 FVKESK. This CDR3 is built from 14 residues. In DNA form, the CDR3 reads TGTGCCAGCAGCCAAGAACAGGGGGTAAACATTCAGTACTTC. Translating gives CASSQEQGVNIQYF.

This clone is large. The chain joins TRBV4-1 to TRBJ2-3; TRBD2 might be the D (6 bases). The CDR3 runs to 15 residues. V lost 5 bases and J 0 bases, leaving 12 bases between the germline ends. In germline, CDR1 is MGHRA, CDR2 YSYEKL. DNA of the CDR3: TGCGCCAGCAGCGATAGCGGCCATAGCACAGATACGCAGTATTTT. The encoded protein is CASSDSGHSTDTQYF.

The V and J genes are TRBV14 and TRBJ2-5; TRBD1 matches 9 bases. V trimming: 3 bases; J trimming: 5 bases; junction bases outside the gene matches: 10. The CDR3 is made up of 16 amino acids. Germline lookup yields CDR1 SGHDN and CDR2 FVKESK. This chain's CDR3 is CASSQSGTGPWETQYF. CDR3 nucleotides: TGTGCCAGCAGCCAGTCCGGGACAGGGCCGTGGGAGACCCAGTACTTC.

DNA of the CDR3: TGTGCCAGCAGTTTAGGTGTCGGGGGTAACGAGCAGTACTTC. Translation: CASSLGVGGNEQYF. This rearrangement joins TRBV27 to TRBJ2-7; possibly TRBD2 for D (6 bases). Germline CDR1 reads MNHEY; CDR2 reads SMNVEV (reference sequence). The CDR3 loop spans 14 amino acids. V was pared by 2 bases and J by 5 bases, with 13 bases between.

This clone was observed once. The J gene is TRBJ2-5, the V gene TRBV5-4; 7 bases map to TRBD2. Near its end, the DNA agrees better with TRBJ2-7, so the J call may be wrong. CDR3 length: 17 residues. Germline V gene data show CDR1 as SGHNT and CDR2 as YYREEE (reference sequence). The CDR3 DNA follows: TGTGCCAGCAGTTGGTATAATTCCGGGGGGATATCCTACGAGCAGTACTTC. Its translation: CASSWYNSGGISYEQYF.

The sample holds a few counts of this clone. The chain has TRBV4-2 and TRBJ2-2; D ambiguous. Trimming cost V 0 bases and J 3 bases, with 8 bases left between them. CDR1 is LGHNA, CDR2 YNFKEQ, per germline. The CDR3 loop spans 15 amino acids. CDR3 sequence: CASSQEGAHTGELFF. CDR3 bases: TGTGCCAGCAGCCAAGAAGGCGCCCACACCGGGGAGCTGTTTTTT.

The chain combines TRBV9 with TRBJ1-6, with 9 bases identical to TRBD1. This CDR3 is built from 15 residues. Germline V gene data show CDR1 as SGDLS and CDR2 as YYNGEE. V lost 3 bases to trimming and J lost 10 bases; unmatched junction nucleotides: 8. The CDR3 coding sequence is TGTGCCAGCAGCGACCGACAGGGGGAAGGATCACCCCTCCACTTT. Its protein product is CASSDRQGEGSPLHF.